A single sample gave rise to the 32 T cell receptor beta chains below, sequenced in a study of cytomegalovirus exposure and HLA in healthy donors. This PCR relied on a set of 60 Vbeta primers and 13 Jbeta primers. Sequencing was performed with immunoSEQ multiplex PCR; in TCRdb, only in-frame clones are kept and a portion is missing. The sample consists of roughly 150,000 clones, around 78% of them appearing once. The sequenced sample was PBMCs. Receptors originate from a woman between 40 and 55 years old in good health and CMV-seronegative.

This sequence joins TRBV6-5 and TRBJ1-1; maybe TRBD1 (5 bases). CDR3 size: 15 residues. The V and J ends lost 7 bases and 2 bases respectively, with 17 bases between them. Germline V gene sequence: CDR1 MNHEY, CDR2 SVGAGI. The CDR3 coding sequence is TGTGCCAGCACTCGCGGGGGGGAGCTTAACACTGAAGCTTTCTTT. Protein: CASTRGGELNTEAFF.

In DNA form, the CDR3 reads TGTGCCAGCAGCTCCCTGGCCGGAGGCACGCAGTATTTT. Residues: CASSSLAGGTQYF. This rearrangement joins TRBV7-3 to TRBJ2-3; a possible D gene is TRBD2 (5 bases). The CDR3 extends over 13 amino acids. Trimming took off 4 bases at V and 9 bases at J, with 14 bases between the two ends. Germline V gene sequence: CDR1 SGHTA, CDR2 FQGTGA.

The chain joins TRBV5-1 to TRBJ2-1; TRBD2 agrees at 7 bases. CDR1 and CDR2 (germline): SGHRS, YFSETQ. J was trimmed by 3 bases and V by 0 bases; bases with no gene match: 6. The CDR3 extends over 16 amino acids. CDR3 DNA: TGCGCCAGCAGCTTGGCCGGCTCTAGCGGCTACAATGAGCAGTTCTTC. This translates into CASSLAGSSGYNEQFF.

The CDR3 DNA sequence: TGTGCCTGGAGTTTCAACAGGGGCGACGAGCAGTACTTC. It is translated as CAWSFNRGDEQYF. The chain couples TRBV30 to TRBJ2-5; 7 nucleotides line up with TRBD1. The end of the DNA fits TRBJ2-7 better, so the J call may be wrong. The germline gives CDR1 GTSNPN, CDR2 SVGIG (reference sequence). The CDR3 runs 13 residues.

This rearrangement joins TRBV7-2 to TRBJ2-2, with a possible D match to TRBD2 (5 bases). Germline CDR1 reads SGHTA; CDR2 reads FQGNSA. The CDR3 runs to 17 residues. The germline V and J ends were trimmed by 1 base and 4 bases, with 16 bases remaining between them. CDR3 in amino acids: CASSLDLGRRFTGELFF. Here the CDR3 DNA reads TGTGCCAGCAGCTTAGACCTTGGGCGGAGGTTCACCGGGGAGCTGTTTTTT.

J is TRBJ1-1 and V is TRBV6-5; tentatively, D is TRBD1 (6 bases). Trimming removed 6 bases from V and 5 bases from J, with 16 bases in between. The germline V gene has CDR1 MNHEY and CDR2 SVGAGI. The CDR3 has 14 residues. The CDR3 spells CASSSRTGSTEAFF. DNA for the CDR3: TGTGCCAGCAGCTCCAGAACAGGGAGTACTGAAGCTTTCTTT.

The chain joins TRBV18 to TRBJ1-1; 8 bases fit TRBD1. V lost 2 bases and J lost 3; bases outside the gene matches: 5. The CDR3 is made up of 15 amino acids. In germline, CDR1 is KGHSH, CDR2 LQKENI. The CDR3 spells CASSPGQGRYTEAFF. CDR3 nucleotide sequence: TGTGCCAGCTCACCAGGACAGGGAAGATACACTGAAGCTTTCTTT.

V is TRBV6-1 and J is TRBJ1-5, with D unclear. The V gene's germline CDR1 is MNHNS and CDR2 SASEGT. Trimming pared 6 bases from V and 2 bases from J, leaving 8 bases between. The CDR3 is 13 residues long. CDR3 protein: CASRGSGNQPQHF. In DNA form, the CDR3 reads TGTGCCAGCAGGGGGAGTGGCAATCAGCCCCAGCATTTT.

The chain employs TRBV29-1 and TRBJ1-4; D may be TRBD1 (5 bases). This CDR3 is 12 amino acids long. CDR1 is SQVTM, CDR2 ANQGSEA, per germline. The V gene lost 6 bases and the J gene lost 2 bases, with 7 bases spanning the gap. The CDR3 region is CSVRDTNEKLFF. In DNA form, the CDR3 reads TGCAGCGTGCGGGACACTAATGAAAAACTGTTTTTT.

This clone turned up a few times. CDR3 nucleotide sequence: TGTGCCAGCAGCCTCCTACGGACTGGGCAGACCCAGTACTTC. This codes for CASSLLRTGQTQYF. J is TRBJ2-5 and V is TRBV6-5; possibly TRBD2 for D (5 bases). The V end was cut by 6 bases, the J end by 6 bases, with 17 bases between. Looked up from germline, CDR1 is MNHEY and CDR2 is SVGAGI. This CDR3 is built from 14 residues.

The V gene is TRBV5-1, the J gene TRBJ1-3; D perhaps matches TRBD1 (6 bases). The CDR3 runs to 15 residues. Trimming stripped 0 bases from V and 4 bases from J, with 11 bases between. The germline gives CDR1 SGHRS, CDR2 YFSETQ. Here the CDR3 DNA reads TGCGCCAGCAGCTTGGGGACAGTGAGGGGAAACACCATATATTTT. Translated: CASSLGTVRGNTIYF.

The gene calls are TRBV2 and TRBJ2-7; 9 bases fit TRBD2. The CDR3 is 16 residues long. CDR1 and CDR2 from the germline V gene are SNHLY and FYNNEI. Trimming cost V 5 bases and J 2 bases; bases outside gene matches: 10. The CDR3 region has the DNA TGTGCCAGCAGTCAATCTAGCGGGACGCGAGCCTACGAGCAGTACTTC. Its translation: CASSQSSGTRAYEQYF.

The chain carries TRBV7-9 and TRBJ2-3; tentatively, D is TRBD2 (5 bases). V lost 4 bases to trimming and J lost 6 bases, with 17 bases between them. The CDR3 sequence is 15 residues long. The V gene's germline CDR1 is SEHNR and CDR2 FQNEAQ (reference sequence). The DNA for the CDR3 is TGTGCCAGCAGCTCGCCGTCGGACTGGGTGGATACGCAGTATTTT. It yields the protein CASSSPSDWVDTQYF. The complete variable domain, with remaining parts taken from reference TRBV7-9 and TRBJ2-3, reads DTGVSQNPRHKITKRGQNVTFRCDPISEHNRLYWYRQTLGQGPEFLTYFQNEAQLEKSRLLSDRFSAERPKGSFSTLEIQRTEQGDSAMYLCASSSPSDWVDTQYFGPGTRLTVL.

The J gene is TRBJ1-3, the V gene TRBV4-2; D not certain. The CDR3 loop spans 15 amino acids. CDR1 is LGHNA and CDR2 is YNFKEQ in the germline V gene. V was pared by 6 bases and J by 0 bases, with 12 bases between. CDR3 bases: TGTGCCAGCAGGACTGACGCCCTCTCTGGAAACACCATATATTTT. It codes for CASRTDALSGNTIYF.

For the CDR3, the DNA is TGTGCCAGCAGTTCCGGGACAGGGCTTTACGAGCAGTACTTC. Translated, it gives CASSSGTGLYEQYF. The rearrangement uses TRBV6-5 and TRBJ2-7; 9 positions match TRBD1. CDR1 is MNHEY, CDR2 SVGAGI, per germline. The CDR3 totals 14 residues. V lost 4 bases, J lost 4 bases, and 5 bases stayed unmatched.

V usage is TRBV19 and J usage is TRBJ1-4; no reliable D call. Germline V CDR1 and CDR2: LNHDA, SQIVND (reference sequence). V was cut by 4 bases and J by 10 bases, with 10 bases left in between. The CDR3 runs 12 residues. The CDR3 DNA follows: TGTGCCAGTAGTAGTCCCCCGGGAAAACTGTTTTTT. Amino acid sequence: CASSSPPGKLFF.

This clone was counted between two and nine times. V usage is TRBV7-9 and J usage is TRBJ2-5, with TRBD2 as a possible D gene (6 bases). V gave up 5 bases and J gave up 4 bases, with 17 bases separating them. CDR3 length equals 15 residues. CDR1 is SEHNR, CDR2 FQNEAQ, per germline (reference sequence). The CDR3 protein is CASSKRDSVVETQYF. For the CDR3, the DNA is TGTGCCAGCAGCAAACGGGACTCAGTGGTAGAGACCCAGTACTTC. The entire variable domain, with the rest obtained from reference TRBV7-9 and TRBJ2-5, is as follows: DTGVSQNPRHKITKRGQNVTFRCDPISEHNRLYWYRQTLGQGPEFLTYFQNEAQLEKSRLLSDRFSAERPKGSFSTLEIQRTEQGDSAMYLCASSKRDSVVETQYFGPGTRLLVL.

This chain links TRBV19 with TRBJ1-5, with D unresolved. V lost 6 bases and J lost 4, with 10 bases in between. Germline CDR1 is LNHDA and CDR2 is SQIVND (reference sequence). The CDR3 covers 13 residues. CDR3 sequence reads: CASRPGWNQPQHF. As DNA, the CDR3 is TGTGCCAGTAGGCCAGGATGGAATCAGCCCCAGCATTTT.

The chain couples TRBV27 to TRBJ2-2; 9 bases agree with TRBD1. V trimming: 5 bases; J trimming: 5 bases; junction bases outside the gene matches: 6. The CDR3 runs to 15 residues. Germline CDR1 and CDR2: MNHEY and SMNVEV (reference sequence). CDR3 residues: CASSHGTGLTGELFF. The CDR3 bases are TGTGCCAGCAGTCACGGGACAGGGCTAACCGGGGAGCTGTTTTTT.

The rearrangement uses TRBV19 and TRBJ1-5, with TRBD1 identical over 7 bases. The CDR3 loop spans 13 amino acids. Germline-derived CDR1 and CDR2 are LNHDA and SQIVND (reference sequence). Trimming cost V 6 bases and J 3 bases; bases outside gene matches: 2. The CDR3 loop is CASSDRANQPQHF. The CDR3 DNA reads as TGTGCCAGTAGCGACAGGGCCAATCAGCCCCAGCATTTT. Looking up the rest from reference TRBV19 and TRBJ1-5 gives the full variable domain: DGGITQSPKYLFRKEGQNVTLSCEQNLNHDAMYWYRQDPGQGLRLIYYSQIVNDFQKGDIAEGYSVSREKKESFPLTVTSAQKNPTAFYLCASSDRANQPQHFGDGTRLSIL.

The chain couples TRBV11-2 to TRBJ1-4; perhaps TRBD1 as D (5 bases). The ends were cut back, 7 bases at V and 8 bases at J, with 20 bases in the middle. The CDR3 is made up of 15 amino acids. Germline V gene lookup returns CDR1 SGHAT and CDR2 FQNNGV. The CDR3 coding sequence is TGTGCCAGCAATTCGTTAGGCGGGGCGGGAGAAAAACTGTTTTTT. Protein product: CASNSLGGAGEKLFF. The variable domain in full, completed from reference TRBV11-2 and TRBJ1-4, reads EAGVAQSPRYKIIEKRQSVAFWCNPISGHATLYWYQQILGQGPKLLIQFQNNGVVDDSQLPKDRFSAERLKGVDSTLKIQPAKLEDSAVYLCASNSLGGAGEKLFFGSGTQLSVL.

The chain links TRBV5-1 to TRBJ2-7, with 11 bases matching TRBD2. Looked up from germline, CDR1 is SGHRS and CDR2 is YFSETQ. This CDR3 region has 14 residues. J lost 3 bases, V lost 4 bases, and 3 bases had no gene match. The CDR3 DNA reads TGCGCCAGCAGCGTAGCGGGAGGGCGCTACGAGCAGTACTTC. Translated: CASSVAGGRYEQYF. Together with reference TRBV5-1 and TRBJ2-7, the CDR3 gives the full variable domain: KAGVTQTPRYLIKTRGQQVTLSCSPISGHRSVSWYQQTPGQGLQFLFEYFSETQRNKGNFPGRFSGRQFSNSRSEMNVSTLELGDSALYLCASSVAGGRYEQYFGPGTRLTVT.

V is TRBV2 and J is TRBJ1-5; D perhaps matches TRBD1 (6 bases). Germline V gene sequence: CDR1 SNHLY, CDR2 FYNNEI. The CDR3 extends over 13 amino acids. V was shortened by 8 bases and J by 4 bases, with 12 bases between the two germline ends. This CDR3 reads CASVGGPNQPQHF. CDR3 DNA sequence: TGTGCCAGCGTGGGGGGGCCAAATCAGCCCCAGCATTTT.

The genes are TRBV5-4 and TRBJ2-3, with D possibly TRBD2 on 6 matching bases. The CDR3 is made up of 18 amino acids. The V gene's germline CDR1 is SGHNT and CDR2 YYREEE (reference sequence). The V end was cut by 0 bases, the J end by 6 bases, with 23 bases between. The CDR3 loop is CASSLEAWGGGKGDTQYF. CDR3 DNA: TGTGCCAGCAGCTTGGAGGCCTGGGGTGGCGGGAAGGGGGATACGCAGTATTTT.

The chain uses TRBV6-5 and TRBJ1-1; D call uncertain. The V end was cut by 5 bases, the J end by 1 base, with 5 bases between. CDR3 length equals 12 residues. Germline V gene sequence: CDR1 MNHEY, CDR2 SVGAGI. The CDR3 DNA reads as TGTGCCAGCAGTCGGGGGAACACTGAAGCTTTCTTT. Translated: CASSRGNTEAFF.

The CDR3 is CASSLEGLDPEQYF. In DNA form, the CDR3 reads TGCGCCAGCAGCTTGGAGGGACTAGACCCCGAGCAGTACTTC. This chain uses TRBV5-1 with TRBJ2-7; 8 bases are a match to TRBD2. There are 14 residues in the CDR3. After removal of 0 bases from V and 6 bases from J, the junction contained 5 bases not matched to a gene. The germline gives CDR1 SGHRS, CDR2 YFSETQ.

This clone was recorded only once. V and J are TRBV9 and TRBJ2-7; 7 positions agree with TRBD2. The germline CDR1 and CDR2 sequences are SGDLS and YYNGEE. The CDR3 contains 15 residues. With 4 bases clipped from V and 4 bases from J, the junction kept 11 bases outside the gene matches. CDR3 sequence (DNA): TGTGCCAGCAGCCGATCTGGGGTCGGGGGGTACGAGCAGTACTTC. It specifies CASSRSGVGGYEQYF.

This chain connects TRBV2 to TRBJ1-2; TRBD1 agrees at 7 bases. Trimming removed 5 bases from V and 8 bases from J; junction bases left unmatched: 11. The CDR3 has 14 amino acids. In germline, CDR1 is SNHLY, CDR2 FYNNEI. This chain's CDR3 is CASSQTRQGEGYTF. As DNA, the CDR3 is TGTGCCAGCAGTCAAACCCGACAGGGTGAGGGCTACACCTTC.

The gene calls are TRBV4-2 and TRBJ2-5; D might be TRBD2 (5 bases). The V end was cut by 0 bases, the J end by 2 bases, with 16 bases between. Germline CDR1 is LGHNA and CDR2 is YNFKEQ. The CDR3 contains 17 residues. The CDR3 reads CASSQDRPGSRQETQYF. The CDR3 nucleotides are TGTGCCAGCAGCCAAGATCGACCGGGGAGTCGGCAAGAGACCCAGTACTTC.

The chain recombines TRBV2 with TRBJ2-6, with 9 positions matching TRBD1. This CDR3 region has 17 residues. CDR1 is SNHLY, CDR2 FYNNEI, per germline. Losses at the gene ends were 11 bases for V and 0 bases for J; bases not matched to a gene: 11. The CDR3 loop reads CAARRDRDSSGANVLTF. CDR3 sequence (DNA): TGTGCCGCGAGGAGGGACAGGGACAGCTCTGGGGCCAACGTCCTGACTTTC.

V gene TRBV5-1 combines with J gene TRBJ2-5; maybe TRBD1 (6 bases). Trimming shortened V by 3 bases and J by 2 bases, and 8 bases separated the two germline ends. Germline lookup yields CDR1 SGHRS and CDR2 YFSETQ. The CDR3 covers 13 residues. CDR3 sequence: CASSSTGQETQYF. In DNA, the CDR3 is TGCGCCAGCAGCTCGACAGGTCAAGAGACCCAGTACTTC.

This clone was seen just once. The V gene is TRBV7-2, the J gene TRBJ1-5, with D tentatively TRBD1 (5 bases). The length of the CDR3 is 13 residues. The germline CDR1 and CDR2 sequences are SGHTA and FQGNSA. The ends were cut back, 5 bases at V and 4 bases at J, with 9 bases in the middle. DNA for the CDR3: TGTGCCAGCAGCGGCGGACAAAATCAGCCCCAGCATTTT. Amino acid sequence: CASSGGQNQPQHF. Looking up the rest from reference TRBV7-2 and TRBJ1-5 gives the full variable domain: GAGVSQSPSNKVTEKGKDVELRCDPISGHTALYWYRQSLGQGLEFLIYFQGNSAPDKSGLPSDRFSAERTGGSVSTLTIQRTQQEDSAVYLCASSGGQNQPQHFGDGTRLSIL.